One sample yielded the 28 T cell receptor beta chains listed below, sequenced in a study of blood T cell repertoires in COVID-19. TCRdb's copy holds only in-frame clones and misses some; the assay was immunoSEQ multiplex PCR. The sample shows a few hundred thousand clones, around 87% of them seen only once. The material sequenced was peripheral blood. Receptors were obtained from a woman between 45 and 60 years old with acute or convalescent COVID-19.

The CDR3 loop is CASSTGDHSPLHF. The CDR3 nucleotides read TGTGCCAGCTCTACAGGGGATCATTCACCCCTCCACTTT. The chain carries TRBV27 and TRBJ1-6; 7 bases are shared with TRBD1. The CDR3 is made up of 13 amino acids. In germline, CDR1 is MNHEY, CDR2 SMNVEV (reference sequence). After removal of 8 bases from V and 8 bases from J, the junction contained 6 bases not matched to a gene.

The chain combines TRBV25-1 with TRBJ1-2; TRBD1 agrees at 8 bases. The trim removed 4 bases at V and 6 bases at J, leaving 7 bases unmatched. Germline CDR1 and CDR2: MGHDK and SYGVNS. This CDR3 comprises 14 residues. The CDR3 sequence is CASSGGTGFHGYTF. The CDR3 bases are TGTGCCAGCAGTGGGGGGACAGGCTTCCATGGCTACACCTTC.

This chain links TRBV9 with TRBJ2-3; 11 bases agree with TRBD2. J lost 3 bases, V lost 6 bases, and 3 bases had no gene match. The CDR3 is made up of 14 amino acids. CDR1 and CDR2 from the germline V gene are SGDLS and YYNGEE. This CDR3 is CASNSGRETDTQYF. The CDR3 bases are TGTGCCAGCAATAGCGGGAGGGAAACAGATACGCAGTATTTT. The whole variable domain, remainder taken from reference TRBV9 and TRBJ2-3, is DSGVTQTPKHLITATGQRVTLRCSPRSGDLSVYWYQQSLDQGLQFLIQYYNGEERAKGNILERFSAQQFPDLHSELNLSSLELGDSALYFCASNSGRETDTQYFGPGTRLTVL.

The DNA of the CDR3 is TGTGCCAGCAGCCAAGCGGACAGGGGGCAACATTCTGGAAACACCATATATTTT. This translates into CASSQADRGQHSGNTIYF. The chain couples TRBV4-2 to TRBJ1-3; 11 bases match TRBD1. The J segment lost 1 base and the V segment lost 1 base, leaving 6 bases of the junction unmatched. The germline gives CDR1 LGHNA, CDR2 YNFKEQ. The CDR3 has 18 amino acids.

The V call is TRBV2, the J call TRBJ2-2; 8 bases map to TRBD2. Germline loops: CDR1 SNHLY, CDR2 FYNNEI. The CDR3 is made up of 14 amino acids. Trimming took 3 bases from V and 6 from J; bases not matched to a gene: 3. The DNA for the CDR3 is TGTGCCAGCAGTGACAGGACTAGCTCCGGGGAGCTGTTTTTT. Protein: CASSDRTSSGELFF.

This clone appeared a single time. The chain has TRBV5-1 and TRBJ1-3; D unresolved. The CDR3 has 13 residues. CDR1 and CDR2 from the germline V gene are SGHRS and YFSETQ. V was shortened by 4 bases and J by 6 bases, with 11 bases between the two germline ends. The CDR3 DNA is TGCGCCAGCAGCCCGGGTGCAGTAAACACCATATATTTT. Amino acid sequence: CASSPGAVNTIYF.

The rearrangement links TRBV24-1 to TRBJ2-1; weak D call: TRBD1 (6 bases). Germline V gene lookup returns CDR1 KGHDR and CDR2 SFDVKD. The CDR3 totals 16 residues. V lost 3 bases, J lost 0 bases, and 11 bases lay in between. The CDR3: CATSDPGVSSYNEQFF. The CDR3 coding sequence is TGTGCCACCAGTGATCCAGGGGTTAGCTCCTACAATGAGCAGTTCTTC.

The V call is TRBV30, the J call TRBJ2-7; a weak D match, TRBD2 (6 bases). The CDR3 has 15 residues. Trimming left V 3 bases short and J 0 bases short, with 15 bases between. Germline V gene data show CDR1 as GTSNPN and CDR2 as SVGIG (reference sequence). The CDR3 sequence: CAWSEAGRSSYEQYF. In DNA, the CDR3 is TGTGCCTGGAGCGAAGCGGGCCGGAGCTCCTACGAGCAGTACTTC.

The genes are TRBV5-6 and TRBJ2-5; D gene uncertain. The V and J ends lost 0 bases and 3 bases respectively, with 6 bases between them. Germline CDR1 is SGHDT and CDR2 is YYEEEE. The CDR3 is 13 residues long. The DNA of the CDR3 is TGTGCCAGCAGCTTGGGCGGAGAAGAGACCCAGTACTTC. This translates into CASSLGGEETQYF.

This chain uses TRBV5-1 with TRBJ1-5; D is ambiguous. The germline V and J ends were trimmed by 1 base and 1 base, with 9 bases remaining between them. Germline CDR1 SGHRS, CDR2 YFSETQ. CDR3 size: 15 residues. CDR3 residues: CASSLSGLSNQPQHF. For the CDR3, the DNA is TGCGCCAGCAGCTTGTCCGGGTTGAGCAATCAGCCCCAGCATTTT.

The chain uses TRBV5-6 and TRBJ1-2, with D unresolved. This CDR3 has 16 residues. Between the trimmed V and J ends, which lost 1 base and 2 bases, there was a span of 15 bases. Germline CDR1 is SGHDT and CDR2 is YYEEEE. In nucleotides, the CDR3 is TGTGCCAGCAGCTTGTTATCCGGAGATAGCAACTATGGCTACACCTTC. The encoded protein is CASSLLSGDSNYGYTF.

The gene calls are TRBV28 and TRBJ2-7, with TRBD2 matching over 9 bases. Germline lookup yields CDR1 MDHEN and CDR2 SYDVKM. The CDR3 spans 14 residues. The V and J ends lost 3 bases and 5 bases, in that order; junction bases with no gene match: 5. For the CDR3, the DNA is TGTGCCAGCAGTTTGATGGGACTAGCCCACGAGCAGTACTTC. It encodes CASSLMGLAHEQYF.

The chain is built from TRBV19 and TRBJ2-2; 12 bases are a match to TRBD1. V was pared by 7 bases and J by 3 bases, with 12 bases of the junction left unmatched. This CDR3 has 18 amino acids. In germline, CDR1 is LNHDA, CDR2 SQIVND (reference sequence). The CDR3: CASMPRGTGGAYTGELFF. The CDR3 DNA reads as TGTGCCAGTATGCCCCGCGGGACAGGGGGCGCGTACACCGGGGAGCTGTTTTTT.

This chain links TRBV11-2 with TRBJ1-2; 10 bases line up with TRBD1. The germline V gene has CDR1 SGHAT and CDR2 FQNNGV. The CDR3 loop spans 15 amino acids. After removal of 4 bases from V and 7 bases from J, the junction contained 9 bases not matched to a gene. DNA of the CDR3: TGTGCCAGCAGCTCGCCCCGACAGGGGGCGTTTGGCTACACCTTC. Protein sequence: CASSSPRQGAFGYTF.

Many counts were recorded for this clone. The rearrangement joins TRBV3-1 (or the pseudogene TRBV3-2) to TRBJ1-2, with D perhaps matching TRBD1 (5 bases). In germline, CDR1 is LGHDT, CDR2 YNNKEL (reference sequence). The V end was cut by 8 bases, the J end by 2 bases, with 9 bases between. The CDR3 totals 12 residues. The CDR3 is CASGGTNYGYTF. CDR3 coding DNA: TGTGCCAGCGGGGGGACCAACTATGGCTACACCTTC.

The CDR3 bases are TGTGCCAGCAGCTTAGCGACTACAGGGTCGGGCGAGACCCAGTACTTC. This codes for CASSLATTGSGETQYF. The rearrangement links TRBV7-9 to TRBJ2-5, with D perhaps TRBD1 (6 bases). Germline V gives CDR1 SEHNR, CDR2 FQNEAQ (reference sequence). The CDR3 is 16 residues long. The V and J ends lost 0 bases and 5 bases respectively, with 16 bases between them.

The chain links TRBV5-1 to TRBJ2-1; 12 bases fit TRBD2. The germline gives CDR1 SGHRS, CDR2 YFSETQ. The CDR3 spans 13 residues. V lost 7 bases to trimming and J lost 8 bases; unmatched junction nucleotides: 4. CDR3 in DNA: TGCGCCAGCCGACTAGCGGGAGCCGATGAGCAGTTCTTC. This gives the protein CASRLAGADEQFF.

This rearrangement joins TRBV30 to TRBJ2-3, with 8 positions matching TRBD2. The CDR3 covers 16 residues. Germline loops: CDR1 GTSNPN, CDR2 SVGIG (reference sequence). The junction had 13 bases not matched to a gene; V was cut back by 2 bases and J by 6 bases. In DNA, the CDR3 is TGTGCCTGGAGTATCCCCACTAGCGGAGGCCCGGATACGCAGTATTTT. This sequence encodes CAWSIPTSGGPDTQYF.

V is TRBV18 and J is TRBJ1-2; 7 bases map to TRBD1. The V gene end was trimmed by 5 bases and the J gene end by 4 bases; junction bases not matched to a gene: 10. This CDR3 region has 15 residues. Germline loops: CDR1 KGHSH, CDR2 LQKENI. The CDR3: CASSSSTGASYGYTF. The CDR3 nucleotides read TGTGCCAGCTCATCGAGTACAGGGGCTAGCTATGGCTACACCTTC.

The chain links TRBV6-2 or TRBV6-3 to TRBJ2-7; TRBD1 aligns across 9 bases. CDR1 is MNHEY and CDR2 is SVGEGT in the germline V gene. The junction had 5 bases not matched to a gene; V was cut back by 4 bases and J by 1 base. The CDR3 has 15 amino acids. CDR3 protein: CASSSGTGISYEQYF. In DNA, the CDR3 is TGTGCCAGCAGTTCTGGGACAGGGATTTCCTACGAGCAGTACTTC.

This sequence joins TRBV2 and TRBJ2-1; 10 bases line up with TRBD1. The germline V gene encodes CDR1 SNHLY and CDR2 FYNNEI. This CDR3 region has 15 residues. V dropped 7 bases and J dropped 5; count of bases not matched to a gene: 8. CDR3 sequence: CASKPTGTGDNEQFF. CDR3 coding DNA: TGTGCCAGCAAACCAACCGGGACAGGGGACAATGAGCAGTTCTTC.

The V gene is TRBV13, the J gene TRBJ2-1; TRBD2 agrees at 10 bases. Germline V gene lookup returns CDR1 PRHDT and CDR2 FYEKMQ (reference sequence). The CDR3 extends over 17 amino acids. V lost 6 bases to trimming and J lost 9 bases; unmatched junction nucleotides: 17. The CDR3 DNA reads as TGTGCCAGCAGACCCGGGGGAGGGGCTAGCGGGAGTTTTGAGCAGTTCTTC. It is translated as CASRPGGGASGSFEQFF.

This chain uses TRBV5-1 with TRBJ2-5; 9 bases match TRBD2. Germline V gene sequence: CDR1 SGHRS, CDR2 YFSETQ. This CDR3 has 18 amino acids. With V trimmed by 0 bases and J by 4 bases, 13 bases remained unmatched. CDR3 coding DNA: TGCGCCAGCAGCTTGGCCTTTAGCGGGAGTCCCCTTCTAGAGACCCAGTACTTC. Translating it yields CASSLAFSGSPLLETQYF.

This rearrangement joins TRBV4-1 to TRBJ2-3, with TRBD2 matching over 8 bases. This CDR3 is 17 amino acids long. The germline CDR1 and CDR2 sequences are MGHRA and YSYEKL. Trimming at V came to 4 bases and at J to 1 base, leaving 10 bases not matched to a gene. The CDR3 region is CASSPPWGREGTDTQYF. CDR3 coding DNA: TGCGCCAGCAGCCCCCCATGGGGGCGGGAGGGCACAGATACGCAGTATTTT.

This clone was detected only once. The J gene is TRBJ1-2, the V gene TRBV7-2; D is undetermined. The germline V and J ends were trimmed by 6 bases and 2 bases, with 4 bases remaining between them. CDR1 is SGHTA and CDR2 is FQGNSA in the germline V gene. The CDR3 has 11 residues. The CDR3 is CASRQNYGYTF. The CDR3 DNA sequence: TGTGCCAGCAGACAGAACTATGGCTACACCTTC.

This clone was found a few times. The chain uses TRBV3-1 (or the pseudogene TRBV3-2) and TRBJ1-2; the match to TRBD1 covers 8 bases. V lost 4 bases, J lost 7 bases, and 14 bases stayed unmatched. Per the germline V gene, CDR1 is LGHDT and CDR2 is YNNKEL (reference sequence). The CDR3 has 16 amino acids. The CDR3 bases are TGTGCCAGCAGCCGGGGGGGGACAGGCACCTCTCCTGGCTACACCTTC. Translation gives CASSRGGTGTSPGYTF.

V gene TRBV7-9 combines with J gene TRBJ1-5; D may be TRBD1 (6 bases). The CDR3 loop spans 14 amino acids. V was clipped by 5 bases and J by 6 bases, with 14 bases between them. Germline CDR1 SEHNR, CDR2 FQNEAQ (reference sequence). The CDR3 is CASSLHDRTQPQHF. The CDR3, as DNA: TGTGCCAGCAGCCTCCACGACAGGACTCAGCCCCAGCATTTT.

The chain carries TRBV2 and TRBJ2-5; D unclear. Germline V lookup: CDR1 SNHLY, CDR2 FYNNEI. The V end lost 6 bases, the J end lost 2 bases, and 10 bases lay between the germline ends. The CDR3 totals 13 residues. The CDR3 DNA sequence: TGTGCCAGCAGGCGACACCCACAAGAGACCCAGTACTTC. Its translation: CASRRHPQETQYF.